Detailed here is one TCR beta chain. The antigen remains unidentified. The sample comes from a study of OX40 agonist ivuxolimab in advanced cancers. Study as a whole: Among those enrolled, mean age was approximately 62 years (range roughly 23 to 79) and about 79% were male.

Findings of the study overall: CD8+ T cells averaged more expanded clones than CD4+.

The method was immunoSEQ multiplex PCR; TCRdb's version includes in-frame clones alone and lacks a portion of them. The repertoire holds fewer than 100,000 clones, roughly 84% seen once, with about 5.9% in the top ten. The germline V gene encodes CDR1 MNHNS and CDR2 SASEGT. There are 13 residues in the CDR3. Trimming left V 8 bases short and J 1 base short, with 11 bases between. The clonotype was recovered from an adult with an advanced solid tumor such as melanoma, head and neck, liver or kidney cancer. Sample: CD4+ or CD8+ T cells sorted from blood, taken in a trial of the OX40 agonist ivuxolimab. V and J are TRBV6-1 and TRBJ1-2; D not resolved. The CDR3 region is CASVGQVNYGYTF. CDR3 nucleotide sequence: TGTGCCAGCGTAGGTCAGGTTAACTATGGCTACACCTTC.